Described below is a single TCR beta chain sequence and its context. The target antigen is unknown. Other nucleotide sequences in the sample specify the same CDR3. This entry is derived from a study of beta chain features in type 1 diabetes. Study findings and constraints: High-TCR-expressing cells could be over-represented by cDNA sequencing. Researchers report that Type 1 diabetes patients had moderately but significantly shorter TCRB CDR3s across all four CD4+ subsets.

Expressed TCRB transcripts were sequenced because the isolated RNA had all been reverse transcribed beforehand. The assay was immunoSEQ multiplex PCR, and TCRdb's table has in-frame clones only and misses some. The sample contains hundreds of thousands of clones, around 12% of which appear only once. The length of the CDR3 is 13 residues. V shed 2 bases and J shed 1 base, with 5 bases lying between them. The V gene's germline CDR1 is KGHSH and CDR2 LQKENI. The origin of this receptor is a man younger than 35 in good health. This chain uses TRBV18 with TRBJ1-1; D is unclear. Sequences were obtained from naive CD4+ T cells from blood. The CDR3 DNA reads as TGTGCCAGCTCACCAGGGCAGAACACTGAAGCTTTCTTT. Translation gives CASSPGQNTEAFF.